Listed here is a single T cell receptor (beta chain). These data originate in a study of blood T cell repertoires in COVID-19. The germline CDR1 and CDR2 sequences are ENHRY and SYGVKD. The CDR3 runs to 15 residues. V was clipped by 0 bases and J by 6 bases; unmatched bases: 4. Only in-frame clones appear in the TCRdb table, and some are missing; sequencing was by immunoSEQ multiplex PCR. This sample yields about 220,000 clones, of which approximately 83% are seen a single time; 4.8% belongs to the top ten. The clonotype was recovered from a woman aged 45 to 65 who had been exposed to COVID-19. The source material was PBMCs or T cells enriched from blood (not recorded which). The chain links TRBV10-3 to TRBJ1-5, with 8 nucleotides matching TRBD1. The DNA of the CDR3 is TGTGCCATCAGTGAGTCGGCGACAGGGGCTCAGCCCCAGCATTTT. It yields the protein CAISESATGAQPQHF.